This TCR beta chain emerged from a study of cytomegalovirus exposure and HLA in healthy donors. Regarding the study as a whole: Rare TCR sequences dominated, though some public TCRs recurred in many donors. Some highly shared sequence variants likely arose as a pipeline artifact. Available immune exposure information was restricted to CMV serostatus only.

As to this clone: Its antigen is currently unknown.

With 60 Vbeta and 13 Jbeta primers, the PCR was carried out. TCRdb's table, derived via immunoSEQ multiplex PCR, lists solely in-frame clones and lacks some. Of 100,000 or so clones in the sample, more than 75% were seen once. The CDR3 runs 13 residues. Looked up from germline, CDR1 is SGHDT and CDR2 is YYEEEE. With 3 bases removed from V and 3 bases from J, the gap between germline ends came to 9 bases. This clonotype was obtained from a woman aged 45-65 years in good health and CMV-seropositive. The material sequenced was PBMCs. This rearrangement joins TRBV5-6 to TRBJ1-2; D possibly corresponds to TRBD1 (5 bases). As DNA, the CDR3 is TGTGCCAGCAGCTGGGGGGGAGACTATGGCTACACCTTC. Protein product: CASSWGGDYGYTF.